This T cell receptor beta chain was profiled in a study of cytomegalovirus exposure and HLA in healthy donors. A multiplex PCR was run with 60 Vbeta primers and 13 Jbeta primers. Sequenced by immunoSEQ multiplex PCR; TCRdb stores in-frame clones only, minus some. This repertoire shows 210,000 or so clones, 65% to 90% found once; its top ten account for more than 1.3%. For this clone: Its antigen is undetermined.

Germline V CDR1 and CDR2: LNHNV, YYDKDF (reference sequence). The ends lost 1 base at V and 5 bases at J; junction bases unmatched: 4. The CDR3 runs 14 residues. General study points: Per published accounts, TCR beta sequences correctly predicted the HLA-A and HLA-B alleles of most subjects.

The clonotype was recovered from a girl aged 10 to 17 in good health and CMV-seronegative. Sequencing input: PBMCs. This chain links TRBV15 with TRBJ1-2; 7 bases agree with TRBD1. The CDR3 region has the DNA TGTGCCACCAGCAGAGGTCCGACAGGGTATGGCTACACCTTC. Protein sequence: CATSRGPTGYGYTF.